Each of the 25 T cell receptor beta chains below was sequenced from the same sample in a study of regulatory T cells in long-lasting Graves disease. Construction of the TCR beta libraries employed iRepertoire HTBI primers in conjunction with Arm-PCR of CDR3 regions. TCRdb analysed the multiplex PCR reads with MiXCR anew, one entry per CDR3 protein. The data hold roughly 500,000 distinct CDR3 sequences, with about a fifth observed a single time. As for time point: persistent/refractory GD, antithyroid drugs over 5 years with positive TRAb. RNA from PBMCs was the source of the TCR library. The input for sequencing was peripheral blood mononuclear cells (PBMCs), taken when the disease was refractory, from a patient treated with antithyroid drugs. The receptors stem from a female donor with Graves disease.

The chain uses TRBV29-1 and TRBJ1-1; TRBD1 aligns across 7 bases. V shed 6 bases, J shed 8 bases, and the junction held 15 bases outside the gene matches. The germline V gene has CDR1 SQVTM and CDR2 ANQGSEA. This CDR3 region has 14 residues. CDR3 protein: CSVRPGTAWGEAFF. Here the CDR3 DNA reads TGCAGCGTGCGGCCTGGGACAGCTTGGGGGGAAGCTTTCTTT.

This clonotype has at least ten counts. The chain's CDR3 is CASSEVDIQYF. In nucleotides, the CDR3 is TGTGCCAGCAGTGAAGTTGACATTCAGTACTTC. The chain uses TRBV2 and TRBJ2-4; D gene uncertain. The CDR3 spans 11 residues. From germline, CDR1 is SNHLY and CDR2 FYNNEI. The V end was cut by 1 base, the J end by 8 bases, with 3 bases between.

This clonotype was counted ten times or more. The chain joins TRBV3-1 to TRBJ1-1; TRBD1 matches at 7 bases. CDR1 and CDR2 from the germline V gene are LGHDT and YNNKEL (reference sequence). The CDR3 totals 14 residues. The ends lost 5 bases at V and 6 bases at J; junction bases unmatched: 9. The DNA for the CDR3 is TGTGCCAGCAGCATCAGACAGGGTCTTTCTGAAGCTTTCTTT. This sequence encodes CASSIRQGLSEAFF.

Many counts were recorded for this clonotype. In DNA form, the CDR3 reads TGCAGCGTGGGGACAGCACCAGAGACCCAGTACTTC. Translating gives CSVGTAPETQYF. The chain uses TRBV29-1 and TRBJ2-5; TRBD1 matches at 7 bases. The CDR3 length is 12 residues. Germline V gene data show CDR1 as SQVTM and CDR2 as ANQGSEA. V gave up 6 bases and J gave up 4 bases; unmatched junction bases: 5.

The sample holds a few counts of this clonotype. The chain joins TRBV29-1 to TRBJ1-2; no clear D gene. Germline assignment: CDR1 SQVTM and CDR2 ANQGSEA. V lost 5 bases, J lost 3 bases, and 19 bases lay in between. The CDR3 loop spans 15 amino acids. This CDR3 is CSVTSIREEYYGYTF. As DNA, the CDR3 is TGCAGCGTTACCTCAATCCGGGAGGAATACTATGGCTACACCTTC.

The gene calls are TRBV5-1 and TRBJ2-1; TRBD2 matches at 12 bases. The CDR3 length is 17 residues. V was clipped by 5 bases and J by 9 bases; unmatched bases: 15. The V gene's germline CDR1 is SGHRS and CDR2 YFSETQ. The CDR3 DNA reads as TGCGCCAGCAGAACCCTAATCCTAGCGGGAGGGCCTAGTGAGCAGTTCTTC. It translates to CASRTLILAGGPSEQFF.

This clonotype was counted many times. V is TRBV3-1 and J is TRBJ2-5; the D is unclear. Trimming stripped 1 base from V and 11 bases from J, with 14 bases between. Germline values: CDR1 LGHDT, CDR2 YNNKEL (reference sequence). The CDR3 is made up of 13 amino acids. DNA for the CDR3: TGTGCCAGCAGCCAAGTGGCACAGAGTGCTCAGTACTTC. Amino acid sequence: CASSQVAQSAQYF.

This clonotype was found many times. V usage is TRBV7-9 and J usage is TRBJ1-2; D may be TRBD1 (5 bases). Germline V gene lookup returns CDR1 SEHNR and CDR2 FQNEAQ (reference sequence). This CDR3 is 14 amino acids long. Trimming took off 3 bases at V and 2 bases at J, with 10 bases between the two ends. The CDR3 nucleotides read TGTGCCAGCAGCTTCCAGGGCGAAAACTATGGCTACACCTTC. Protein product: CASSFQGENYGYTF. Looking up the rest from reference TRBV7-9 and TRBJ1-2 gives the full variable domain: DTGVSQNPRHKITKRGQNVTFRCDPISEHNRLYWYRQTLGQGPEFLTYFQNEAQLEKSRLLSDRFSAERPKGSFSTLEIQRTEQGDSAMYLCASSFQGENYGYTFGSGTRLTVV.

This clonotype was seen repeatedly, ten times or more. The chain is built from TRBV28 and TRBJ2-1; D is perhaps TRBD1 or TRBD2 (5 bases each). This CDR3 is built from 17 residues. Germline CDR1 MDHEN, CDR2 SYDVKM. Trimming left V 5 bases short and J 0 bases short, with 17 bases between. In DNA, the CDR3 is TGTGCCAGCAGTCCCAGAGGGGCGCCGAGCTCCTACAATGAGCAGTTCTTC. Residues: CASSPRGAPSSYNEQFF.

This clonotype was picked up a small number of times. The chain links TRBV5-4 to TRBJ2-7; TRBD2 might be the D (7 bases). Per the germline V gene, CDR1 is SGHNT and CDR2 is YYREEE (reference sequence). The V end lost 3 bases, the J end lost 2 bases, and 15 bases lay between the germline ends. The CDR3 covers 15 residues. The CDR3 reads CASSSRAGAPYEQYF. The CDR3 DNA reads TGTGCCAGCAGCTCCCGGGCGGGGGCGCCCTACGAGCAGTACTTC. The full variable domain, with the rest looked up from reference TRBV5-4 and TRBJ2-7, is ETGVTQSPTHLIKTRGQQVTLRCSSQSGHNTVSWYQQALGQGPQFIFQYYREEENGRGNFPPRFSGLQFPNYSSELNVNALELDDSALYLCASSSRAGAPYEQYFGPGTRLTVT.

This clonotype has just a few counts. The V call is TRBV13, the J call TRBJ1-3; D is unresolved. This CDR3 comprises 14 residues. The germline V gene encodes CDR1 PRHDT and CDR2 FYEKMQ (reference sequence). With 3 bases removed from V and 0 bases from J, the gap between germline ends came to 6 bases. The CDR3 region is CASSFQSSGNTIYF. CDR3 nucleotides: TGTGCCAGCAGCTTCCAGAGCTCTGGAAACACCATATATTTT.

This clonotype was seen at least ten times. The chain is built from TRBV24-1 and TRBJ1-2; D is possibly TRBD1 (5 bases). Looked up from germline, CDR1 is KGHDR and CDR2 is SFDVKD. Trimming took off 4 bases at V and 8 bases at J, with 16 bases between the two ends. The CDR3 spans 14 residues. The CDR3 loop is CATSESGTSYGYTF. The DNA for the CDR3 is TGTGCCACCAGTGAATCCGGGACTTCCTACGGCTACACCTTC.

This clonotype was observed at least ten times. This chain links TRBV14 with TRBJ2-7, with D maybe TRBD2 (5 bases). Germline CDR1 SGHDN, CDR2 FVKESK. Trimming shortened V by 0 bases and J by 1 base, and 7 bases separated the two germline ends. The CDR3 spans 14 residues. CDR3 region: CASSQDPGSYEQYF. The DNA for the CDR3 is TGTGCCAGCAGCCAAGACCCGGGGTCCTACGAGCAGTACTTC.

This clonotype was counted only a few times. The J gene is TRBJ1-2, the V gene TRBV14, with D possibly TRBD1 on 5 matching bases. The CDR3 consists of 13 residues. The V end lost 3 bases, the J end lost 3 bases, and 8 bases lay between the germline ends. Germline assignment: CDR1 SGHDN and CDR2 FVKESK. CDR3 sequence: CASSHREHYGYTF. CDR3 in DNA: TGTGCCAGCAGCCACAGGGAGCACTATGGCTACACCTTC.

This clonotype has just a few counts. The chain links TRBV20-1 to TRBJ2-6, with 9 bases lining up with TRBD1. V was clipped by 2 bases and J by 1 base; unmatched bases: 3. The CDR3 length is 16 residues. Germline CDR1 is DFQATT and CDR2 is SNEGSKA (reference sequence). Written as DNA, the CDR3 is TGCAGTGCTAGAACAGGGGGCGCGTCTGGGGCCAACGTCCTGACTTTC. This gives the protein CSARTGGASGANVLTF.

This rearrangement joins TRBV12-3 or TRBV12-4 to TRBJ1-2; no clear D gene. Between the trimmed V and J ends, which lost 3 bases and 5 bases, there was a span of 10 bases. The length of the CDR3 is 13 residues. CDR3 sequence: CASSFVRSYGYTF. CDR3 in DNA: TGTGCCAGCAGTTTCGTCCGGAGTTATGGCTACACCTTC.

This clonotype was observed many times. The rearrangement links TRBV11-2 to TRBJ2-7; D is unresolved. The CDR3 sequence is 14 residues long. The V end was cut by 3 bases, the J end by 1 base, with 10 bases between. Germline CDR1 is SGHAT and CDR2 is FQNNGV. The chain's CDR3 is CASSFAWDSYEQYF. DNA for the CDR3: TGTGCCAGCAGCTTTGCCTGGGATTCCTACGAGCAGTACTTC.

V is TRBV30 and J is TRBJ2-7; D is undetermined. Germline loops: CDR1 GTSNPN, CDR2 SVGIG (reference sequence). This CDR3 has 13 amino acids. V lost 0 bases to trimming and J lost 7 bases, with 13 bases between them. The CDR3 here is CAWSVRTEGEQYF. The CDR3 DNA reads TGTGCCTGGAGTGTAAGGACCGAAGGGGAGCAGTACTTC.

As for this clonotype: A much larger clonotype is one base distant, so this may be a read error. This sequence joins TRBV11-2 and TRBJ1-1; D possibly corresponds to TRBD1 (6 bases). There are 15 residues in the CDR3. CDR1 and CDR2 from the germline V gene are SGHAT and FQNNGV. V was pared by 0 bases and J by 9 bases, with 17 bases between. DNA of the CDR3: TGTGCCAGCAGCTTAGATGGGGGGGCAGGCCGACAAGCTTTCTTT. Amino acids: CASSLDGGAGRQAFF.

The J gene is TRBJ2-7, the V gene TRBV13; TRBD2 matches at 11 bases. In germline, CDR1 is PRHDT, CDR2 FYEKMQ (reference sequence). CDR3 length: 18 amino acids. The trim removed 0 bases at V and 3 bases at J, leaving 10 bases unmatched. The CDR3 DNA reads as TGTGCCAGCAGCTTAGGCCCACTAGCGGGAGACTCCCACTACGAGCAGTACTTC. The encoded protein is CASSLGPLAGDSHYEQYF.

This clonotype was seen ten or more times. The chain recombines TRBV12-3 or TRBV12-4 with TRBJ2-5; TRBD2 matches 7 bases. The ends lost 3 bases at V and 4 bases at J; junction bases unmatched: 14. The CDR3 sequence is 17 residues long. The CDR3 region has the DNA TGTGCCAGCAGTTTCCTAGCGGCACAATCTCAAAGAGAGACCCAGTACTTC. This translates into CASSFLAAQSQRETQYF.

This clonotype was seen repeatedly, ten times or more. The V call is TRBV6-1, the J call TRBJ2-5, with TRBD2 matching 14 bases. This CDR3 contains 14 residues. The ends lost 6 bases at V and 4 bases at J; junction bases unmatched: 1. Germline lookup yields CDR1 MNHNS and CDR2 SASEGT. CDR3 nucleotide sequence: TGTGCCAGCAGCGGGACTAGCGGGGGAGAGACCCAGTACTTC. It translates to CASSGTSGGETQYF.

This clonotype was counted ten times or more. The chain carries TRBV12-3 or TRBV12-4 and TRBJ1-5, with D possibly matching TRBD1 (5 bases). The V and J ends lost 1 base and 6 bases respectively, with 10 bases between them. CDR3 length equals 14 residues. The CDR3 spells CASSLGGRGQPQHF. DNA for the CDR3: TGTGCCAGCAGTTTAGGGGGCCGTGGTCAGCCCCAGCATTTT.

This clonotype was seen a few times. The J gene is TRBJ2-5, the V gene TRBV7-9, with TRBD1 identical over 7 bases. There are 16 residues in the CDR3. V gave up 4 bases and J gave up 2 bases; unmatched junction bases: 10. Germline V gene lookup returns CDR1 SEHNR and CDR2 FQNEAQ (reference sequence). In DNA form, the CDR3 reads TGTGCCAGCAGCTACCTTCCGGGACAGCGACAAGAGACCCAGTACTTC. This translates into CASSYLPGQRQETQYF.

This clonotype was seen at least ten times. The rearrangement joins TRBV19 to TRBJ2-2; no reliable D call. Germline CDR1 reads LNHDA; CDR2 reads SQIVND (reference sequence). Trimming took 3 bases from V and 7 from J, leaving 9 bases between them. This CDR3 is 13 amino acids long. DNA for the CDR3: TGTGCCAGTAGTATGGGAATCGGCGGGGAGCTGTTTTTT. This translates into CASSMGIGGELFF.